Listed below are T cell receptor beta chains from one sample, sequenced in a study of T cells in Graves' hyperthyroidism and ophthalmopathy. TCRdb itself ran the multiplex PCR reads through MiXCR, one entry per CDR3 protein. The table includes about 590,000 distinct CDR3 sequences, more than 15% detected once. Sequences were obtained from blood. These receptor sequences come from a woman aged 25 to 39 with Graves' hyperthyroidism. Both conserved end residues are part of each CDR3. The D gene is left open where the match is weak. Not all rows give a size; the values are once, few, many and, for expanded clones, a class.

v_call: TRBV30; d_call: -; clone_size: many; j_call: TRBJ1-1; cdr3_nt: TGTGCCTGGTCAAGGGAAGCGAACACTGAAGCTTTCTTT; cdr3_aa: CAWSREANTEAFF
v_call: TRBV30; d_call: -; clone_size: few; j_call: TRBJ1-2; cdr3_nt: TGTGCCTGGAAGACAGGCTATGGCTACACCTTC; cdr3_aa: CAWKTGYGYTF
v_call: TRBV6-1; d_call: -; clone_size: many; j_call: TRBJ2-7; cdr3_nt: TGTGCCAGCAGTACGGGTTACGAGCAGTACTTC; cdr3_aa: CASSTGYEQYF
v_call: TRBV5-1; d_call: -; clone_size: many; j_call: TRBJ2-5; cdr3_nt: TGCGCCAGCAGCTTGGACAGACAAGAGACCCAGTACTTC; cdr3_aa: CASSLDRQETQYF
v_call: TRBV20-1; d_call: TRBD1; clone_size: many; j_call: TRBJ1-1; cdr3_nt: TGCAGTGCTAGAGATGGGCAGGGGGACGTGAGGACTGAAGCTTTCTTT; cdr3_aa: CSARDGQGDVRTEAFF
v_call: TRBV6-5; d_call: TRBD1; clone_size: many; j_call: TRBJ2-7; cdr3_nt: TGTGCCAGCAGTTACGTGGGACAGGGTATTCGCGAGCAGTACTTC; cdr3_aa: CASSYVGQGIREQYF
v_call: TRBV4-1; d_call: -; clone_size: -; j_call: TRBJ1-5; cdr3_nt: TGCGCCAGCAGCCAGCCAGGTTACAATCAGCCCCAGCATTTT; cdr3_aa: CASSQPGYNQPQHF
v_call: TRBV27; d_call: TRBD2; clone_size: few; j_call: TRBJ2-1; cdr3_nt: TGTGCCAGCAGTGCGGGAGCCCCCTCGGGACAGCAGTTCTTC; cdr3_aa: CASSAGAPSGQQFF
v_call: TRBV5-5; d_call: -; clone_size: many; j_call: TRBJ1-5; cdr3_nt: TGTGCCAGCAGCTTGCCGGGAGGCAATCAGCCCCAGCATTTT; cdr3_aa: CASSLPGGNQPQHF
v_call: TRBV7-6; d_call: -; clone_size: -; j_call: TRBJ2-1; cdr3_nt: TGTGCCAGCAGCTTAGCGGGGTCTACTTTTCAAGGTTACGGTGAGCAGTTCTTC; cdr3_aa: CASSLAGSTFQGYGEQFF
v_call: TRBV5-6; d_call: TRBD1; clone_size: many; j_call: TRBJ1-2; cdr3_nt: TGTGCCAGCAGCTTGGGTGGGCAGGGGGCCTATGGCTACACCTTC; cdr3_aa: CASSLGGQGAYGYTF
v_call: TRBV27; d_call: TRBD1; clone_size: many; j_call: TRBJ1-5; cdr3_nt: TGTGCCAGCAGTCGACAGGGTCTGGGCAATCAGCCCCAGCATTTT; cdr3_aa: CASSRQGLGNQPQHF
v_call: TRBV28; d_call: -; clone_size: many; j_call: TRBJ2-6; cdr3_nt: TGTGCCAGCGGTAGACTGTCTGGGGCCAACGTCCTGACTTTC; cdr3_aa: CASGRLSGANVLTF
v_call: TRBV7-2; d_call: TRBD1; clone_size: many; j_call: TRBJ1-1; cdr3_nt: TGTGCCAGCAGGCCAGACAGGGGGCTTGGGGGAAGGAACACTGAAGCTTTCTTT; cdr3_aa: CASRPDRGLGGRNTEAFF
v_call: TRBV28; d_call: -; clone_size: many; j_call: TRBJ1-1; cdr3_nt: TGTGCCAGCAGCCGGGTTTTTCTGAACACTGAAGCTTTCTTT; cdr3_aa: CASSRVFLNTEAFF
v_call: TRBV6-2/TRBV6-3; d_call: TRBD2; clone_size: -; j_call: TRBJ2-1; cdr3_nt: TGTGCCAGCAGCCCTAGCGGTTTCGGCTCCTACAATGAGCAGTTCTTC; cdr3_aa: CASSPSGFGSYNEQFF
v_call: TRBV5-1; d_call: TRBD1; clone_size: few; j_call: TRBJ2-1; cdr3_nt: TGCGCCAGCAGCCGAGACAGGGAGATCCTAACGTCCGATGAGCAGTTCTTC; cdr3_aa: CASSRDREILTSDEQFF
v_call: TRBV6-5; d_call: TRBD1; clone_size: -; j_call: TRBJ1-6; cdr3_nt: TGTGCCAGCAGTTACTTGCGAGACAGGGGGGATTCACCCCTCCACTTT; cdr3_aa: CASSYLRDRGDSPLHF
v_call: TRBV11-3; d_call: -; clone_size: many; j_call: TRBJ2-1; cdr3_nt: TGTGCCAGCAGCCCGGAAAGCTACAATGAGCAGTTCTTC; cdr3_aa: CASSPESYNEQFF
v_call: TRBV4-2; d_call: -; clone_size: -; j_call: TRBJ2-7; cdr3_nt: TGTGCCAGCAGCCAAGATCTATGGAACGTTGGAGACGAGCAGTACTTC; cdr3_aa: CASSQDLWNVGDEQYF
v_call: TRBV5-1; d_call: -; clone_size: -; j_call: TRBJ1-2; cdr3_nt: TGCGCCGAGAAAGAGGGTCGAGGCGGCTACACCTTC; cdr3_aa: CAEKEGRGGYTF
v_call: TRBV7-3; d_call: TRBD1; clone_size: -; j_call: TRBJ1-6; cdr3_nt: TGTGCCAGCAGCTTGACAGGGGTTGGTGCACCCCTCCACTTT; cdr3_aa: CASSLTGVGAPLHF
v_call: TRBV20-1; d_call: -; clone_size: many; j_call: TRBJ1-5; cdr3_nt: TGCAGTGCTAGAGACCCCGGGGGACCCAATCAGCCCCAGCATTTT; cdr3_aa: CSARDPGGPNQPQHF